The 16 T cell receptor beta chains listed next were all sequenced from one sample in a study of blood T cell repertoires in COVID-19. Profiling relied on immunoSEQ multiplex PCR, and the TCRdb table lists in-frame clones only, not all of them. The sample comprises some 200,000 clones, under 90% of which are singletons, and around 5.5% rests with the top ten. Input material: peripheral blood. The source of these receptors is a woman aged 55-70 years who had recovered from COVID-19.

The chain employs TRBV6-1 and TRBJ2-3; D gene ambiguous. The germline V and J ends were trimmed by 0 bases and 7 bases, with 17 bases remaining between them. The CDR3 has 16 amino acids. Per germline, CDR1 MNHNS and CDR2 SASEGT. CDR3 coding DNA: TGTGCCAGCAGTGAAGCGTGGCAGGCCCTCCCGCATACGCAGTATTTT. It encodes CASSEAWQALPHTQYF.

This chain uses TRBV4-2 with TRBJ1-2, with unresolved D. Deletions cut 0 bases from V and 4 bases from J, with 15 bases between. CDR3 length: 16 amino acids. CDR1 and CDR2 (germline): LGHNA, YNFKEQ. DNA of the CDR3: TGTGCCAGCAGCCAAGATTGGCGGGGTCTAAGCTATGGCTACACCTTC. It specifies CASSQDWRGLSYGYTF.

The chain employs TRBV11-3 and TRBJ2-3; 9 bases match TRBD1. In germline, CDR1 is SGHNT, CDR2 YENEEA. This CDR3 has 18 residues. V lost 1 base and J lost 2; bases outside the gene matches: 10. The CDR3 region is CASSLGTGATLPTDTQYF. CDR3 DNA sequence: TGTGCCAGCAGCTTAGGGACAGGGGCGACTCTTCCCACAGATACGCAGTATTTT.

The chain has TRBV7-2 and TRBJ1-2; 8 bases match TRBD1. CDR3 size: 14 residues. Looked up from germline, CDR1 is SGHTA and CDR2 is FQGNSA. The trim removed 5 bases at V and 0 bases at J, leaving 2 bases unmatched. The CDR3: CASSLDRANYGYTF. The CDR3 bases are TGTGCCAGCAGCCTGGACAGGGCTAACTATGGCTACACCTTC.

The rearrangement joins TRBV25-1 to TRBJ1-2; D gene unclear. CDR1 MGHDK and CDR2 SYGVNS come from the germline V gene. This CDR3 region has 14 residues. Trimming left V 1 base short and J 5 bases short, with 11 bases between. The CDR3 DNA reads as TGTGCCAGCAGTGAATTTGGAGGGATTTATGGCTACACCTTC. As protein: CASSEFGGIYGYTF.

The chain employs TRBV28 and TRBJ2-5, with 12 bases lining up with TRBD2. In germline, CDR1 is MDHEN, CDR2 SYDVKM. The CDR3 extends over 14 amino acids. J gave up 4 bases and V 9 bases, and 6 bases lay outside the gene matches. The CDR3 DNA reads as TGTGCCAGTTCTAGCGGGGGGGAGGGAGAGACCCAGTACTTC. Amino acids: CASSSGGEGETQYF.

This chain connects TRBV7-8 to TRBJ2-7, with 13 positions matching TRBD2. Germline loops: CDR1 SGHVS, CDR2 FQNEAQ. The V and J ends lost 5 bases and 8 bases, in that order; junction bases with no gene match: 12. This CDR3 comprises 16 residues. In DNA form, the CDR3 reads TGTGCCAGCAGCCCGGGGACTAGCGGGGAGCCTAGCAAGCAGTACTTC. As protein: CASSPGTSGEPSKQYF.

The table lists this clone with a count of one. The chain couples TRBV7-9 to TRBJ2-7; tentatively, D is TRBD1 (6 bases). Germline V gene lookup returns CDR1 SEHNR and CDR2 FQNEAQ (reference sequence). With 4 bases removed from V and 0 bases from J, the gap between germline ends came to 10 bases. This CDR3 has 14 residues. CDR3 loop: CASSWGPTSYEQYF. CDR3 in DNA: TGTGCCAGCAGCTGGGGGCCGACCTCCTACGAGCAGTACTTC.

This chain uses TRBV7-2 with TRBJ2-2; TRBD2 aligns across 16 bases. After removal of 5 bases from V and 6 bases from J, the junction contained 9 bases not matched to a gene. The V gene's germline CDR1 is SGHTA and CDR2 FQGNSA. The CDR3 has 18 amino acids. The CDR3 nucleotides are TGTGCCAGCAGCCCGGAGGGACTAGCGGGGGGGTTTGCCGGGGAGCTGTTTTTT. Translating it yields CASSPEGLAGGFAGELFF.

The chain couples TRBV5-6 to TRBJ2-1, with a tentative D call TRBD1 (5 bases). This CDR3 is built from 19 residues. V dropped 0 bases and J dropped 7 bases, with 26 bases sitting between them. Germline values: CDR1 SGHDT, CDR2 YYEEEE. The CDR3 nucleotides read TGTGCCAGCAGCTTGGTGACGCTCCCATCCAAAGGGGCCCGGAATGAGCAGTTCTTC. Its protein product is CASSLVTLPSKGARNEQFF.

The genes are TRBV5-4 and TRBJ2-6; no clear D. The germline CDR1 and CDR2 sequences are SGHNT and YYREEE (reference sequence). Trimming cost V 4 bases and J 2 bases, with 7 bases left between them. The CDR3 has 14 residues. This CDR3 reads CASSTDAGANVLTF. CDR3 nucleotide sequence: TGTGCCAGCAGCACAGATGCTGGGGCCAACGTCCTGACTTTC.

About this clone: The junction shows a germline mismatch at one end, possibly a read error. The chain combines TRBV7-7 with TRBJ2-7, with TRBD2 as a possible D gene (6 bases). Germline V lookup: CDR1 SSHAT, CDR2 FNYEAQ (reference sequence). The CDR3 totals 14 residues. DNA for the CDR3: TGTGCTAGCAGCTTAGGTCAGGGAGGCTACGAGCAGTACTTC. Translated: CASSLGQGGYEQYF.

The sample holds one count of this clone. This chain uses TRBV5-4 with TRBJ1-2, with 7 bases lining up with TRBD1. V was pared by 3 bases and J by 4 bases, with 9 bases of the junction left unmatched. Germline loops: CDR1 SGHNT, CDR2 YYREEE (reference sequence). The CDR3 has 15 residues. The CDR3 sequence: CASSSGQVGTYGYTF. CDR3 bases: TGTGCCAGCAGCTCCGGACAGGTCGGGACCTATGGCTACACCTTC.

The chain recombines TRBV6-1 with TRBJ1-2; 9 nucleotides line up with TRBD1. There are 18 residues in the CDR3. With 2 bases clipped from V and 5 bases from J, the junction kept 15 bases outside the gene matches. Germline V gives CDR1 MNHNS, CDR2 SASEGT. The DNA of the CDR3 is TGTGCCAGCAGTGAAAGGGGGATTGGGACAGGGATGTGGTATGGCTACACCTTC. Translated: CASSERGIGTGMWYGYTF.

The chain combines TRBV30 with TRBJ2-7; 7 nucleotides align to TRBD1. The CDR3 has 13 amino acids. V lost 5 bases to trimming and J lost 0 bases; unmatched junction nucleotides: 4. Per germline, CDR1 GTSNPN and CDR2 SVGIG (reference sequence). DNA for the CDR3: TGTGCCTGGTCGACAGGGAGCTCCTACGAGCAGTACTTC. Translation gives CAWSTGSSYEQYF.

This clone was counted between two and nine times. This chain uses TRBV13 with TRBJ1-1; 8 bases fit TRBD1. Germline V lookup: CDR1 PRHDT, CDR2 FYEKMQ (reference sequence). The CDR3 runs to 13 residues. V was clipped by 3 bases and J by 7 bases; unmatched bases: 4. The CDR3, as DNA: TGTGCCAGCAGCTTCAGGGGGCGAGATGAAGCTTTCTTT. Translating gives CASSFRGRDEAFF.